This T cell receptor (beta chain) comes out of a study of control samples from healthy donors and cancer patients. Measured with immunoSEQ multiplex PCR; TCRdb has only the in-frame clones, and not every one. The data hold approximately 90,000 clones, with about nine tenths observed a single time. This TCR derives from a woman between 70 and 85 years old in good health. Sequencing input: blood.

The CDR3: CASNGGRGRNYTDTQYF. The DNA for the CDR3 is TGTGCCAGTAACGGGGGGAGGGGCCGAAACTACACAGATACGCAGTATTTT. J is TRBJ2-3 and V is TRBV19; 7 bases align to TRBD2. This CDR3 spans 17 amino acids. With 7 bases clipped from V and 2 bases from J, the junction kept 15 bases outside the gene matches. The germline CDR1 and CDR2 sequences are LNHDA and SQIVND (reference sequence). Complete variable domain (other parts from reference TRBV19 and TRBJ2-3): DGGITQSPKYLFRKEGQNVTLSCEQNLNHDAMYWYRQDPGQGLRLIYYSQIVNDFQKGDIAEGYSVSREKKESFPLTVTSAQKNPTAFYLCASNGGRGRNYTDTQYFGPGTRLTVL.